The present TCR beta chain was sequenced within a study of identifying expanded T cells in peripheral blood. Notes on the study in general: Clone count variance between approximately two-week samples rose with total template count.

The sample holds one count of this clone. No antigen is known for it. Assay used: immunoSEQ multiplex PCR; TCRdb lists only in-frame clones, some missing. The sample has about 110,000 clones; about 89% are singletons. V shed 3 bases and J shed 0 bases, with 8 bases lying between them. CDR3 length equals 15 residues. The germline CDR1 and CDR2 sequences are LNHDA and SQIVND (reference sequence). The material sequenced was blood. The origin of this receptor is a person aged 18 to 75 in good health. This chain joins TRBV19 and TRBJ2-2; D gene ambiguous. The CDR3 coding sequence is TGTGCCAGTAGTATCACAGCGACGAACACCGGGGAGCTGTTTTTT. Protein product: CASSITATNTGELFF.